The T cell receptor (beta chain) under discussion was sequenced for a study of regulatory T cells in long-lasting Graves disease. The CDR3 sequence is 14 residues long. Per germline, CDR1 MNHNS and CDR2 SASEGT. Trimming removed 3 bases from V and 4 bases from J, with 12 bases in between. This clonotype was recorded at least ten times. The antigen remains undetermined. Libraries of TCR beta came from iRepertoire HTBI primers plus Arm-PCR of CDR3 regions. TCRdb recomputed calls from the multiplex PCR reads with MiXCR, one row per CDR3 protein. The data contain about 400,000 distinct CDR3 sequences, 15% to 17% of them singletons. Study-level points and caveats: Only a small sample size was used, which may have cut accuracy. Gene preferences differed: TRBV28, TRBJ1-2, TRBJ2-5 in persistent cases. Persistent patients shared more public clonotypes (under 3,000) than newly diagnosed patients (under 1,000).

Time point in this sample: newly diagnosed GD, antithyroid drugs for less than 3 months. RNA extracted from PBMCs served as the sequencing template. Recruitment took place at an endocrinology department in Xi'an, China. The genes are TRBV6-1 and TRBJ1-1, with D possibly being TRBD1 (5 bases). The receptor was derived from a female donor with Graves disease. The sample was peripheral blood mononuclear cells (PBMCs), taken at new diagnosis, from a patient treated with antithyroid drugs. The CDR3 loop reads CASSEELGVTEAFF. CDR3 nucleotide sequence: TGTGCCAGCAGTGAGGAATTAGGGGTCACTGAAGCTTTCTTT.